This TCR beta chain stems from a study of cytomegalovirus exposure and HLA in healthy donors. Study conclusions and caveats: Most TCR sequences showed up rarely, but some public TCRs showed up in many donors.

As concerns this clone: What it recognizes is unknown. Other nucleotide sequences from this sample produce the same CDR3.

The V end was cut by 1 base, the J end by 7 bases, with 5 bases between. Looked up from germline, CDR1 is SGHTA and CDR2 is FQGNSA. The CDR3 sequence is 12 residues long. Produced via immunoSEQ multiplex PCR; TCRdb's table is partial and in-frame only. This sample has 120,000 to 150,000 clones; less than 90% occur once, and the top ten carry more than 2.5%. The sequence was collected from a woman aged 18-30 years in good health and CMV-seropositive. The sequenced sample was PBMCs. V gene TRBV7-2 combines with J gene TRBJ2-1; D ambiguous. The CDR3 DNA reads TGTGCCAGCAGCTTAGTTCGGAATGAGCAGTTCTTC. It codes for CASSLVRNEQFF.